This T cell receptor beta chain comes out of a study of CD8 T cells in Susac syndrome (dated by TCRdb to about 2019). Looking at the study overall: The study used repertoire sequencing to test whether antigen drove CD8+ T cell activation and differentiation in Susac syndrome. CD8+ T cell repertoire clonality was compared between some 13 healthy donors, about 14 Susac syndrome patients and 15 multiple sclerosis patients.

In the case of this clonotype: Its antigen is unknown. Qualities for individual bases were not recorded, and no much larger clone is one base off.

RNA was extracted with the RNeasy kit and about 0.5 to 1 ug was reverse transcribed using random hexamers. TCR beta CDR3 regions were amplified with the immunoSEQ multiplex PCR assay covering 54 Vbeta and 13 Jbeta segments. To correct PCR amplification bias, a synthetic template baseline was used for both primer optimization and computational correction. The published analysis was carried out like this. Reads were assigned to V, D and J genes according to IMGT and analyzed in immunoSEQ Analyzer, with only productive sequences retained. Clonality was calculated as one minus the Shannon entropy normalized by log2 of the number of productive unique sequences. For each patient and control, public and private clones were evaluated among the 100 most prevalent clones. Susac-specific clones were defined as absent from healthy and MS cohorts, over a thousand published viral clones and other ImmuneACCESS disease sequences. TCRdb took the public reads, trimmed them with fastp at Q25, ran MiXCR for clone calling and kept in-frame beta chains. Rows merge per CDR3 protein into single entries with the most common DNA and genes. The V and J calls and clone size are TCRdb's, not the authors'. This sample lists about 430,000 distinct CDR3 sequences; more than 80% were detected once. The biggest ten clones account for approximately 0.12% of the sample.

The CDR3, from cysteine to phenylalanine, totals 14 residues. Only the CDR3 region is kept as DNA, spanning 42 bases read in frame from base 1. Between the V and J ends, shortened by 6 bases and 1 base respectively, the junction contains 13 bases. Based on the germline V gene, the CDR1 and CDR2 sequences are MGHRA and YSYEKL. Peripheral blood CD8+ and CD4+ T cells from healthy donors, Susac syndrome patients and multiple sclerosis patients were profiled by high-throughput TCR beta sequencing. The multiple sclerosis controls were treatment-naive patients whose relapsing-remitting disease, either stable or active, fulfilled the revised McDonald criteria. Bulk CD8+ and CD4+ T cells were purified by magnetic negative isolation, whereas CD8+ TEMRA cells were enriched by FACS. Blood was drawn into EDTA tubes, processed within 24 hours, and PBMCs were isolated by density gradient centrifugation. PBMCs intended for TCR sequencing were cryopreserved in liquid nitrogen and were subsequently thawed in a 37 degrees C water bath. Purity of sorted or isolated CD4+, CD8+ and CD8+ TEMRA cells was at least 90%.

Study-wide conclusions, independent of this receptor: The TCR sequencing and HLA analysis was acknowledged to have included a relatively small number of individuals.

The sequenced sample was CD8+ T cells from PBMCs. This clonotype was obtained from a human donor with multiple sclerosis. This chain joins TRBV4-1 to TRBJ2-7; 5 matching bases give a weak D call of TRBD2. The CDR3 reads CASSPGIESYEQYF. Here is the DNA: TGCGCCAGCAGTCCCGGGATCGAATCCTACGAGCAGTACTTC.